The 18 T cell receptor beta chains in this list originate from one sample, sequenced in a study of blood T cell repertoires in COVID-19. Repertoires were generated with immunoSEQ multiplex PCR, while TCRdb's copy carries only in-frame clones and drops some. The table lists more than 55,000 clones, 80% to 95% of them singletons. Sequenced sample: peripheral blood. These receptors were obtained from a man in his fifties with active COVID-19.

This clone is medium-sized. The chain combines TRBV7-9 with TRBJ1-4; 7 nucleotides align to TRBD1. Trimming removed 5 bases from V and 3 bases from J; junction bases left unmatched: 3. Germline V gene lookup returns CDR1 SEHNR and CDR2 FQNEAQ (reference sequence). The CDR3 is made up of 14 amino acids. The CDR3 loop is CASSDTGANEKLFF. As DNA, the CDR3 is TGTGCCAGCAGCGATACAGGGGCTAATGAAAAACTGTTTTTT. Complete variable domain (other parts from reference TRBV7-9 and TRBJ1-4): DTGVSQNPRHKITKRGQNVTFRCDPISEHNRLYWYRQTLGQGPEFLTYFQNEAQLEKSRLLSDRFSAERPKGSFSTLEIQRTEQGDSAMYLCASSDTGANEKLFFGSGTQLSVL.

CDR3 sequence: CASSQRSGLADNNEQFF. Here the CDR3 DNA reads TGCGCCAGCAGCCAACGATCGGGACTAGCGGATAACAATGAGCAGTTCTTC. The genes are TRBV4-1 and TRBJ2-1, with TRBD2 matching 11 bases. With 2 bases clipped from V and 5 bases from J, the junction kept 8 bases outside the gene matches. This CDR3 spans 17 amino acids. Germline V gives CDR1 MGHRA, CDR2 YSYEKL.

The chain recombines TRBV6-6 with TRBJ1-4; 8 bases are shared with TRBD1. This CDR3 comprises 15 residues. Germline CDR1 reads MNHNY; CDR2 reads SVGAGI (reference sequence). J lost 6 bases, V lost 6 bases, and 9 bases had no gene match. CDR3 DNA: TGTGCCAGCAGCCCACTACAGGGGGGGTATGAAAAACTGTTTTTT. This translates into CASSPLQGGYEKLFF.

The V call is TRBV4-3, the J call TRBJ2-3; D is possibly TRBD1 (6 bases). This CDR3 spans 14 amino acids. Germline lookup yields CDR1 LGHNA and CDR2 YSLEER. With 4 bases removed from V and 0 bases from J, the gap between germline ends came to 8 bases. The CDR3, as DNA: TGCGCCAGCAGCCGACAGGTTAGCACAGATACGCAGTATTTT. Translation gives CASSRQVSTDTQYF.

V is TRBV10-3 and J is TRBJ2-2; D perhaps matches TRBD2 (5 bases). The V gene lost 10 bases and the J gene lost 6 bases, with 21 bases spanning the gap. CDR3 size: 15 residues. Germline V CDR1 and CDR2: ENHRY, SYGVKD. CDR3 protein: CATGHGEYRSGELFF. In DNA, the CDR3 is TGTGCCACCGGGCACGGGGAGTATCGTTCCGGGGAGCTGTTTTTT.

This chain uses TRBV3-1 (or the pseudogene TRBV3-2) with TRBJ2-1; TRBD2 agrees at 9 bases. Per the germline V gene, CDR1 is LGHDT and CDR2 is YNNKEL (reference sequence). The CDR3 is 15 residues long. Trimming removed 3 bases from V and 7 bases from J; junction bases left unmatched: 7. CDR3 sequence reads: CASSQYIAGVNEQFF. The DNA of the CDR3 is TGTGCCAGCAGCCAGTACATAGCGGGAGTGAATGAGCAGTTCTTC.

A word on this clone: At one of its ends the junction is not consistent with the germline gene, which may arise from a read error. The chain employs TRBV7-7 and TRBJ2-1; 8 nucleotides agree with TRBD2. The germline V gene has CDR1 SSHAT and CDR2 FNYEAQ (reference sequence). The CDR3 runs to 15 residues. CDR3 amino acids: CASSSRGGAKNEQFF. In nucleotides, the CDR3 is TGTGCTAGCAGCTCCCGGGGGGGGGCTAAGAATGAGCAGTTCTTC.

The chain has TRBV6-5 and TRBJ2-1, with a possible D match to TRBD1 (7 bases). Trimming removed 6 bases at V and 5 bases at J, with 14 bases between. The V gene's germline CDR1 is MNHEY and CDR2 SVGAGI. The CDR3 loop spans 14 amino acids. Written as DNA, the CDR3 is TGTGCCAGCAGGGGACCCAGGGGGGACAATGAGCAGTTCTTC. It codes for CASRGPRGDNEQFF.

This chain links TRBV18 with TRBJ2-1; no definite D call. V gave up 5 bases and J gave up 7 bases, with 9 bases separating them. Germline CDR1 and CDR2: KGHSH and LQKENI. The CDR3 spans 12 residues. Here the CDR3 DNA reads TGTGCCAGCTCAACGGGTGGGAATGAGCAGTTCTTC. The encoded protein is CASSTGGNEQFF.

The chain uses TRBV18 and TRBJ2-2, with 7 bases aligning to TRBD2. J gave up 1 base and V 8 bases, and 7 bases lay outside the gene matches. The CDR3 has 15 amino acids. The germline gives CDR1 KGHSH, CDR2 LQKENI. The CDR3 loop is CASNGLGGNTGELFF. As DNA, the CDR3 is TGTGCCAGCAACGGACTAGGCGGGAACACCGGGGAGCTGTTTTTT. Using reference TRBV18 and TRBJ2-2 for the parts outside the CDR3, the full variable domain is NAGVMQNPRHLVRRRGQEARLRCSPMKGHSHVYWYRQLPEEGLKFMVYLQKENIIDESGMPKERFSAEFPKEGPSILRIQQVVRGDSAAYFCASNGLGGNTGELFFGEGSRLTVL.

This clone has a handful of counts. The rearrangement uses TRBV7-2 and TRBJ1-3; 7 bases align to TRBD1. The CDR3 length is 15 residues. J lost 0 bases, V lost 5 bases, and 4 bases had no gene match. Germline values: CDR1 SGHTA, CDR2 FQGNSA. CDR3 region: CASSPGTASGNTIYF. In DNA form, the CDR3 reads TGTGCCAGCAGCCCCGGGACAGCCTCTGGAAACACCATATATTTT.

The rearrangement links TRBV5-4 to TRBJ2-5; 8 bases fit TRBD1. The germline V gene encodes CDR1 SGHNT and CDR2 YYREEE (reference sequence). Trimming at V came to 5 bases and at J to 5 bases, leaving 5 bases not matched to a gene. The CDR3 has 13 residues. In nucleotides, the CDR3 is TGTGCCAGCAGTCAGGACAGGGATGAGACCCAGTACTTC. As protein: CASSQDRDETQYF.

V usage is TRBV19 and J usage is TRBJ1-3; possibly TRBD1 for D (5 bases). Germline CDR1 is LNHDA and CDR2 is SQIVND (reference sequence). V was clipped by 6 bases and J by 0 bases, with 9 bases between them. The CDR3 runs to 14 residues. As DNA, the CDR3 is TGTGCCAGTAGGACAGCCAACTCTGGAAACACCATATATTTT. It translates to CASRTANSGNTIYF.

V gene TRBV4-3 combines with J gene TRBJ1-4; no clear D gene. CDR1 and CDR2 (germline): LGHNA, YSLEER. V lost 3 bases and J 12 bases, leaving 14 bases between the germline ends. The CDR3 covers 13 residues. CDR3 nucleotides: TGCGCCAGCAGCCACGACCGGGATTCCCAACTGTTTTTT. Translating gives CASSHDRDSQLFF.

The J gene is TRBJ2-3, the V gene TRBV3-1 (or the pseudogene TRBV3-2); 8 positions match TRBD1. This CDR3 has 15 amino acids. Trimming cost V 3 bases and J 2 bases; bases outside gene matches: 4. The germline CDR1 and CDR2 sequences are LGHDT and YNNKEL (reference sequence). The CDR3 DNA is TGTGCCAGCAGCCACGGACAGGGTTTCACAGATACGCAGTATTTT. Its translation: CASSHGQGFTDTQYF.

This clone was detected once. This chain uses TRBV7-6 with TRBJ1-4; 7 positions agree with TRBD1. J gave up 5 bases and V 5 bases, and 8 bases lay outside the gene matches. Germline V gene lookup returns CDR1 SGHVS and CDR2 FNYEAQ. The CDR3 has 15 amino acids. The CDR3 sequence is CASSQGGQRNEKLFF. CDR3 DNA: TGTGCCAGCAGCCAAGGGGGACAGCGAAATGAAAAACTGTTTTTT.

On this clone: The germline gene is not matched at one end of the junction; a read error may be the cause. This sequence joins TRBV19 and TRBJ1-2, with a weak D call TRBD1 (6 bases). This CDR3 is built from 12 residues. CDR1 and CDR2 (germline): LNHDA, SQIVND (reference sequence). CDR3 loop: CASSPDRFRTHF. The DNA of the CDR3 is TGTGCCAGTAGTCCTGACAGGTTCCGTACTCACTTC.

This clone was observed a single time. The CDR3 DNA reads TGTGCCAGCAGCCATATGAATGAGGCTGAGCAGTTCTTC. Its translation is CASSHMNEAEQFF. This sequence joins TRBV14 and TRBJ2-1, with no clear D. This CDR3 has 13 amino acids. Trimming took 3 bases from V and 9 from J, leaving 12 bases between them. Looked up from germline, CDR1 is SGHDN and CDR2 is FVKESK.